Described below is a single T cell receptor beta chain sequence and its context. Its specificity is unknown. Sequenced samples came from active juvenile idiopathic arthritis patients. The table came from immunoSEQ multiplex PCR; TCRdb's copy has only in-frame clones and leaves some out. The sample includes 15,000 to 20,000 clones, about 93% of them seen just once. This specimen comes from a study of circulating and synovial CD4+ cells in juvenile arthritis. Study-wide points: Circulating pathogenic-like lymphocytes shared a substantially higher fraction of CDR3 sequences with synovium than bulk blood. These repertoires were less diverse than bulk blood CD4 repertoires.

Germline V CDR1 and CDR2: SGHTS, YDEGEE. The CDR3 covers 13 residues. Trimming removed 4 bases at V and 5 bases at J, with 12 bases between. Input material: CD4+ T cells from blood. The receptor was derived from a human donor with juvenile idiopathic arthritis. The chain carries TRBV5-8 and TRBJ2-5; D is unresolved. CDR3 DNA sequence: TGTGCCAGCAGCCAGCCTGAGGTTGAGACCCAGTACTTC. Protein sequence: CASSQPEVETQYF.